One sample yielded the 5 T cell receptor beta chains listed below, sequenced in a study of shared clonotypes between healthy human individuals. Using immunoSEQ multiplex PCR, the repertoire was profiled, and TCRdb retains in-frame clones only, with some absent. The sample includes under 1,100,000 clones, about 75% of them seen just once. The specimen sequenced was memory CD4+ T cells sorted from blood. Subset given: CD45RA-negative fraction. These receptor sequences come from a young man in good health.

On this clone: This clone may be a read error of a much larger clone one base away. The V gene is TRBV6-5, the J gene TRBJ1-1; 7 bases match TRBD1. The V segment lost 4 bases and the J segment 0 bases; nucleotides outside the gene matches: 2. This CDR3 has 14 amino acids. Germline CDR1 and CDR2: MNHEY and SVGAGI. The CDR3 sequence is CASSSTGMNTEAFF. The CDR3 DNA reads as TGTGCCAGCAGTTCGACAGGGATGAACACTGAAGCTTTCTTT.

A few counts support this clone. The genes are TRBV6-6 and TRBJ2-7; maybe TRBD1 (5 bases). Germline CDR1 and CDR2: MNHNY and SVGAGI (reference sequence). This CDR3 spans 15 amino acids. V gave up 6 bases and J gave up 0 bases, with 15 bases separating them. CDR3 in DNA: TGTGCCAGCAGCGACCCAGGGTACAGCTCCTACGAGCAGTACTTC. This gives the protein CASSDPGYSSYEQYF.

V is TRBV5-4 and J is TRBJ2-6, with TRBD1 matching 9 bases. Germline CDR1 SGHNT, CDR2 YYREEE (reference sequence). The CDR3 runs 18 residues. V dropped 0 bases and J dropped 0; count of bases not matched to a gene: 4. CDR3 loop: CASSLVGTGPSGANVLTF. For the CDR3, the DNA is TGTGCCAGCAGCTTGGTAGGGACAGGGCCCTCTGGGGCCAACGTCCTGACTTTC.

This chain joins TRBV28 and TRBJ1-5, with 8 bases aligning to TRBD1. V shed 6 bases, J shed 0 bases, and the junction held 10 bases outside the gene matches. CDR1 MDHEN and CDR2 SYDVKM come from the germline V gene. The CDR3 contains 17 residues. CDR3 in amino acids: CASSPQGASISNQPQHF. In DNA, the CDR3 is TGTGCCAGCAGCCCTCAGGGGGCCTCTATTAGCAATCAGCCCCAGCATTTT.

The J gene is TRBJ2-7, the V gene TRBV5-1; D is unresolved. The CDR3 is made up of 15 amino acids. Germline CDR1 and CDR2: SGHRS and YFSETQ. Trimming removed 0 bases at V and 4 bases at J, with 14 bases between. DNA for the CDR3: TGCGCCAGCAGCTTGGAAGCCAGCGTTGGGTACGAGCAGTACTTC. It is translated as CASSLEASVGYEQYF.